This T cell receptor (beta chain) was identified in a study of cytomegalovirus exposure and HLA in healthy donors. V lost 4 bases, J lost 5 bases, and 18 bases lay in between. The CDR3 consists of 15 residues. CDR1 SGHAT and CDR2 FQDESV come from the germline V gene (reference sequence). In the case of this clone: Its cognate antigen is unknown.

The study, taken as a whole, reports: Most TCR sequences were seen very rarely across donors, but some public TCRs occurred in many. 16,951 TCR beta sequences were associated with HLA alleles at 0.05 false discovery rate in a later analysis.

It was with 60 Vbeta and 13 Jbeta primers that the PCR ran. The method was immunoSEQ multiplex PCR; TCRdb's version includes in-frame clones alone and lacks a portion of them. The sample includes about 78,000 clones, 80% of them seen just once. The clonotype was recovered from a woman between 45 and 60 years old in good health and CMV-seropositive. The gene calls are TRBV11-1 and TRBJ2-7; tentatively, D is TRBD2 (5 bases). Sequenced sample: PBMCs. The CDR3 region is CASSSRSGGFDEQYF. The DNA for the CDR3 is TGTGCCAGCAGCTCCAGATCTGGAGGATTCGACGAGCAGTACTTC.